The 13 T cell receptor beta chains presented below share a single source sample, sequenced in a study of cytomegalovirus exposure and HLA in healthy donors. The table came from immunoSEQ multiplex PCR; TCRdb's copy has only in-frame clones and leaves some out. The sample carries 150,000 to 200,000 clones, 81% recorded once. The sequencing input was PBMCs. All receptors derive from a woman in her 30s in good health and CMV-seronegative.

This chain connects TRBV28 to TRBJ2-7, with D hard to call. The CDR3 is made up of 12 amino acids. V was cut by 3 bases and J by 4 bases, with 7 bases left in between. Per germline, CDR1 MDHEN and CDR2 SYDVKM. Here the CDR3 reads CASSFSEYEQYF. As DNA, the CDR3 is TGTGCCAGCAGTTTCTCAGAATACGAGCAGTACTTC.

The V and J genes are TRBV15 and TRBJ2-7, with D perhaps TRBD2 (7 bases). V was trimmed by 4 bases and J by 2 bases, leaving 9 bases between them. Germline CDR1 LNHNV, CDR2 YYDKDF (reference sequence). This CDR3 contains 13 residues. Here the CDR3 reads CATSTGGPYEQYF. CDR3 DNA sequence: TGTGCCACCAGCACGGGGGGCCCCTACGAGCAGTACTTC.

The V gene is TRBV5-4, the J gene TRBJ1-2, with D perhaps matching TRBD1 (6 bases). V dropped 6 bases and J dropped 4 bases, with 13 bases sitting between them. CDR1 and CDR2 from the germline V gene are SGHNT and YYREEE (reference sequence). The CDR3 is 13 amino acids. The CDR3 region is CASNPDRSYGYTF. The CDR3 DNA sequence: TGTGCCAGCAACCCGGACAGATCCTATGGCTACACCTTC.

As DNA, the CDR3 is TGTGCCAGCAGGTGGACAGCCACAGATACGCAGTATTTT. Encoded protein: CASRWTATDTQYF. The rearrangement links TRBV5-6 to TRBJ2-3, with D tentatively TRBD1 (6 bases). Per the germline V gene, CDR1 is SGHDT and CDR2 is YYEEEE. This CDR3 comprises 13 residues. V gave up 5 bases and J gave up 2 bases, with 9 bases separating them.

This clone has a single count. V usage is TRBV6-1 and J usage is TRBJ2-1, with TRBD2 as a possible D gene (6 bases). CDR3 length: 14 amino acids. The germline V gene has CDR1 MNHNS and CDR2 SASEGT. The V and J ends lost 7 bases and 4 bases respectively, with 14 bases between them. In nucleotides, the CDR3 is TGTGCCAGCACCGCAACTAGCTTGTACAATGAGCAGTTCTTC. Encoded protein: CASTATSLYNEQFF.

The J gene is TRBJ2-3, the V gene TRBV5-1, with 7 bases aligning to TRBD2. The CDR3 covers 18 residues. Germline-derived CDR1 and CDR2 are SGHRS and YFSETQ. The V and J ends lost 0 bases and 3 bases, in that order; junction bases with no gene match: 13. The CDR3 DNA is TGCGCCAGCAGCTTGGCCGGGGCTAGCGGACCACGGACAGATACGCAGTATTTT. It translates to CASSLAGASGPRTDTQYF. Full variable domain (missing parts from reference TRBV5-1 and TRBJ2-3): KAGVTQTPRYLIKTRGQQVTLSCSPISGHRSVSWYQQTPGQGLQFLFEYFSETQRNKGNFPGRFSGRQFSNSRSEMNVSTLELGDSALYLCASSLAGASGPRTDTQYFGPGTRLTVL.

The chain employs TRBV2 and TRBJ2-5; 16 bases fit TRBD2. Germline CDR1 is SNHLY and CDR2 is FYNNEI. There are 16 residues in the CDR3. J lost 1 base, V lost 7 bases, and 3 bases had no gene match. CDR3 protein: CASKGLAGGGQETQYF. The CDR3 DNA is TGTGCCAGCAAGGGACTAGCGGGAGGGGGCCAAGAGACCCAGTACTTC.

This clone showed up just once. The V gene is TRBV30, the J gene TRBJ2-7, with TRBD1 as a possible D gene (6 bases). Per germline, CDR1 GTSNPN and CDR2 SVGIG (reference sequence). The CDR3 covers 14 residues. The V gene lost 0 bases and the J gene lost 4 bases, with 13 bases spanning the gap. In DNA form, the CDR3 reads TGTGCCTGGAGTGTAAGTCAGGGGCCTTACGAGCAGTACTTC. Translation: CAWSVSQGPYEQYF.

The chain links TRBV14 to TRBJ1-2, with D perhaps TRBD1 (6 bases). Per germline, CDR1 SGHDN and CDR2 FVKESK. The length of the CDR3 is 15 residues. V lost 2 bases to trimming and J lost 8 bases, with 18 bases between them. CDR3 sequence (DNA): TGTGCCAGCAGCCAAATCACCATGAGGGGGAAAGGCTACACCTTC. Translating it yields CASSQITMRGKGYTF.

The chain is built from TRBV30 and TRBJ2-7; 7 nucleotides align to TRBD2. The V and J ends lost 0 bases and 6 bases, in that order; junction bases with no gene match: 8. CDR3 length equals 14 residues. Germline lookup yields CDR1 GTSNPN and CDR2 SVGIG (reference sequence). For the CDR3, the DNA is TGTGCCTGGAGTGTCGAGGGAGGGCCTCGCGAGCAGTACTTC. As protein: CAWSVEGGPREQYF.

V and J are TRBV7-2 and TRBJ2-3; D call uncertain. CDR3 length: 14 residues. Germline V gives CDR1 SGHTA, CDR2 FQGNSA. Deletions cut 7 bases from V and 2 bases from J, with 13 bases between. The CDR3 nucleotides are TGTGCCAGCAACCGTTGGTCGGTCACAGATACGCAGTATTTT. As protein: CASNRWSVTDTQYF.

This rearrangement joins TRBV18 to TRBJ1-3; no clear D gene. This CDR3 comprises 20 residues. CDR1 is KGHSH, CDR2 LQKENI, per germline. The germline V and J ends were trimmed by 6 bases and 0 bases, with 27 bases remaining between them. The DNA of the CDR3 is TGTGCCAGCTCGCTCCAGTGGGCAGAGTCCCGCAAAAGCTCTGGAAACACCATATATTTT. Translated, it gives CASSLQWAESRKSSGNTIYF.

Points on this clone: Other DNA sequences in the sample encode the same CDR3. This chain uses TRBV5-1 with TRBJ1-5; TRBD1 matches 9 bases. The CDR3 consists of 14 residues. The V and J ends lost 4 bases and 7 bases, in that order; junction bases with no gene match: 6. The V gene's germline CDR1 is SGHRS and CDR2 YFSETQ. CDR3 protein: CASSPGQGSQPQHF. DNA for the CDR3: TGCGCCAGCAGCCCGGGACAGGGCTCCCAGCCCCAGCATTTT.